The present T cell receptor (beta chain) was sequenced within a study of T cells in localized non-small cell lung cancer. This CDR3 spans 17 amino acids. V lost 4 bases and J lost 0, with 17 bases in between. Germline V lookup: CDR1 SGHRS, CDR2 YFSETQ. A word on this clone: The antigen is unknown.

Sequencing used immunoSEQ multiplex PCR; TCRdb keeps in-frame clones, though not all of them. Among about 74,000 clones listed, less than 85% were seen once. Study-wide results and caveats: Compared with tumor, uninvolved adjacent lung displayed greater T cell clonality, ranking highest overall.

Source: peripheral blood, taken before any cancer treatment. This receptor was taken from a female donor at least 60 years old with stage I lung adenocarcinoma. The chain joins TRBV5-1 to TRBJ2-1; D gene unclear. The CDR3 is CASSPFNSASSYNEQFF. The CDR3 DNA sequence: TGCGCCAGCAGCCCTTTCAACTCAGCGAGCTCCTACAATGAGCAGTTCTTC.